The entry below describes one TCR beta chain. From germline, CDR1 is KGHSH and CDR2 LQKENI. V shed 6 bases, J shed 3 bases, and the junction held 11 bases outside the gene matches. The CDR3 contains 16 residues. The data were taken from a study of control samples from healthy donors and cancer patients. The assay was immunoSEQ multiplex PCR, and TCRdb's table has in-frame clones only and misses some. The profile shows approximately 49,000 clones, 70% to 90% of them singletons. Sequencing input: PBMCs. This clonotype was sampled from a woman aged 50 to 60 with lung cancer. The rearrangement joins TRBV18 to TRBJ2-3; 8 bases line up with TRBD1. The CDR3 here is CASSLVLTGVTDTQYF. CDR3 DNA: TGTGCCAGCTCCCTCGTTTTGACAGGGGTTACAGATACGCAGTATTTT.